Shown below are 5 T cell receptor beta chains from a single sample sequenced in a study of blood T cells in healthy people across ages. Using a J-beta primer mix together with a sample-barcoded 5' primer, a second PCR was run for roughly 6 to 12 cycles. TCRdb redid the calling of the 5' RACE reads with MiXCR, one entry per CDR3 protein. The data show approximately 900,000 distinct CDR3 sequences, about 29% seen once. This sample also appeared in a second study, on T cells of mothers and their children.

Sequenced material: blood. All receptors derive from a woman aged 40 to 49 in good health.

This clonotype showed up just a few times. The chain joins TRBV28 to TRBJ1-5; no clear D gene. The germline gives CDR1 MDHEN, CDR2 SYDVKM. This CDR3 has 15 residues. V was clipped by 3 bases and J by 2 bases, with 11 bases between them. CDR3 amino acids: CASSFHPAGNQPQHF. The CDR3 region has the DNA TGTGCCAGCAGTTTCCATCCCGCGGGCAATCAGCCCCAGCATTTT. The full variable domain, rest sourced from reference TRBV28 and TRBJ1-5, is DVKVTQSSRYLVKRTGEKVFLECVQDMDHENMFWYRQDPGLGLRLIYFSYDVKMKEKGDIPEGYSVSREKKERFSLILESASTNQTSMYLCASSFHPAGNQPQHFGDGTRLSIL.

This clonotype was counted ten times or more. The rearrangement links TRBV29-1 to TRBJ2-7; D perhaps matches TRBD1 (6 bases). This CDR3 region has 14 residues. Per germline, CDR1 SQVTM and CDR2 ANQGSEA. Trimming stripped 5 bases from V and 2 bases from J, with 16 bases between. The CDR3 sequence is CSVRGSYFTYEQYF. The DNA of the CDR3 is TGCAGCGTTAGGGGGTCCTACTTTACCTACGAGCAGTACTTC.

The chain links TRBV6-6 to TRBJ2-3, with 8 bases that match TRBD2. The CDR3 extends over 16 amino acids. Germline CDR1 reads MNHNY; CDR2 reads SVGAGI (reference sequence). J gave up 2 bases and V 6 bases, and 10 bases lay outside the gene matches. The CDR3 region is CASRYRGGADTDTQYF. For the CDR3, the DNA is TGTGCCAGCAGATATCGGGGGGGGGCAGACACAGATACGCAGTATTTT.

V gene TRBV3-1 combines with J gene TRBJ2-1; maybe TRBD1 (5 bases). The ends were cut back, 4 bases at V and 3 bases at J, with 13 bases in the middle. The CDR3 is 15 amino acids. Germline V gene lookup returns CDR1 LGHDT and CDR2 YNNKEL (reference sequence). CDR3 sequence: CASSPSGAGYNEQFF. The CDR3 coding sequence is TGTGCCAGCAGCCCCTCTGGGGCCGGCTACAATGAGCAGTTCTTC.

The chain has TRBV28 and TRBJ2-1; 9 nucleotides agree with TRBD1. V trimming: 6 bases; J trimming: 8 bases; junction bases outside the gene matches: 11. The germline CDR1 and CDR2 sequences are MDHEN and SYDVKM. This CDR3 contains 15 residues. The CDR3 nucleotides read TGTGCCAGCAGGTACCCGGGACAGGGATTCGATGAGCAGTTCTTC. Protein sequence: CASRYPGQGFDEQFF.